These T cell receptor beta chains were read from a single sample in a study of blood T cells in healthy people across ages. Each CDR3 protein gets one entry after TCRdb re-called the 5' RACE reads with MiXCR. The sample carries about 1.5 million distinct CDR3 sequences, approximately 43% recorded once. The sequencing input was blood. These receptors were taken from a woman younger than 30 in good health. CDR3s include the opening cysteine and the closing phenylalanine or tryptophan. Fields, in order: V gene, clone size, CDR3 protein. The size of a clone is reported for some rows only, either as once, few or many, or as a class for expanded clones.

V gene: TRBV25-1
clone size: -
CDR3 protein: CASSESTSGLSYNEQYF

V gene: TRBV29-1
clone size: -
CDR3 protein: CSVGQVGNTEAFF

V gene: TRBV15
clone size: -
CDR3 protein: CATSRDAGVFSYEQYF

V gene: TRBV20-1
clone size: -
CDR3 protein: CSARVARGQNTGELFF

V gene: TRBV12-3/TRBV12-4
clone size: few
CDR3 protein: CASRSSGIYNEQFF

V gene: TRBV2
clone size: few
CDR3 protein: CASSESEPKSTDTQYF

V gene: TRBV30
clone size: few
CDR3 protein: CAWSVSEGYGYTF

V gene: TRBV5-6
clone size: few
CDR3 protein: CASSSVSGYEQYF

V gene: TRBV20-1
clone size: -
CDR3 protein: CSASRDSRCGYTF

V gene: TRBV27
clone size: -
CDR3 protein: CASSLQGAGDTEAFF

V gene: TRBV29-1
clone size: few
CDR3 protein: CSTRQGITEAFF

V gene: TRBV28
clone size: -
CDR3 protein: CASSFRTGTGANVLTF

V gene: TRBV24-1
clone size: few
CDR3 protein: CATSDPRDGSSYNSPLHF

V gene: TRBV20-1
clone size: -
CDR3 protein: CSAGGLGFNYGYTF

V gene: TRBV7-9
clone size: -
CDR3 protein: CASSSAEQETQYF

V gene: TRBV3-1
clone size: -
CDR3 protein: CASSRAGLAGGKIYNEQYF

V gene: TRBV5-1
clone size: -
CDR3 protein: CASSLGAGSDGTDTQYF

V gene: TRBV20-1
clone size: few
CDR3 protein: CSARGLRDRRQPQHF

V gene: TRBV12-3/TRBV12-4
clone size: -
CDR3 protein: CASSTLAGDYNEQYF

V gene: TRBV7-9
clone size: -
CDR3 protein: CASNLLATSYNEQFF

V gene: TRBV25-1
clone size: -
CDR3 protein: CASSGGALNNEQFF

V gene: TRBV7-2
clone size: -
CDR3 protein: CASSLGLAVLGGDTQYF

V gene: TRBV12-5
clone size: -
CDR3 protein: CASGLVLQNVPDEQYF

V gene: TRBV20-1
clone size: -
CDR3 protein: CSARQGASGYTF

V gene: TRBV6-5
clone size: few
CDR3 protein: CASSYEVDTEAFF

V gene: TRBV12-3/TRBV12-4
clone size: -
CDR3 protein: CASNLLRPQDTTNYGYTF

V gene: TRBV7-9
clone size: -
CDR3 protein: CASSTLWGKVFF

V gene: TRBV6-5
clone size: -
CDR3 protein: CASSYRTVVYSGANVLTF

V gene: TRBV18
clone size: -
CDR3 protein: CASSPSRTSGMVQYF

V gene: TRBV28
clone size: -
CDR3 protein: CASRLPGLAGEINEQFF

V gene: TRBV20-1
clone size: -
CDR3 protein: CSAKRVGTSGHYEQYF

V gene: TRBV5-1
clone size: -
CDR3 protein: CASSLKAGISSNEQFF

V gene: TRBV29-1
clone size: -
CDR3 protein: CSVDRGGTEAFF

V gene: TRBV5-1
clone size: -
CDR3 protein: CASRKSGGLTPEEQYF

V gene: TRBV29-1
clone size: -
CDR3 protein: CSVTGTWADTQYF

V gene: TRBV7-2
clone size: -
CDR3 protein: CASSLAGGRRNQETQYF

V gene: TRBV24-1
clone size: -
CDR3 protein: CATSDLRGSIYNEQFF

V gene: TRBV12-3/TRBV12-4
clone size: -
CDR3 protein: CASSPGQNSGNTIYF

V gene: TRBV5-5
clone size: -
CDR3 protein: CASSQQGVLSYNEQYF

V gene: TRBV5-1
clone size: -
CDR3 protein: CASSLGQKKGDEKLFF

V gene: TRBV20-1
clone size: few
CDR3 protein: CSATGTRTYEQYF

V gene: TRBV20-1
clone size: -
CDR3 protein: CSVTRGRDQPQHF

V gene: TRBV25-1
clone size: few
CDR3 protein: CASSGKIGEAFF